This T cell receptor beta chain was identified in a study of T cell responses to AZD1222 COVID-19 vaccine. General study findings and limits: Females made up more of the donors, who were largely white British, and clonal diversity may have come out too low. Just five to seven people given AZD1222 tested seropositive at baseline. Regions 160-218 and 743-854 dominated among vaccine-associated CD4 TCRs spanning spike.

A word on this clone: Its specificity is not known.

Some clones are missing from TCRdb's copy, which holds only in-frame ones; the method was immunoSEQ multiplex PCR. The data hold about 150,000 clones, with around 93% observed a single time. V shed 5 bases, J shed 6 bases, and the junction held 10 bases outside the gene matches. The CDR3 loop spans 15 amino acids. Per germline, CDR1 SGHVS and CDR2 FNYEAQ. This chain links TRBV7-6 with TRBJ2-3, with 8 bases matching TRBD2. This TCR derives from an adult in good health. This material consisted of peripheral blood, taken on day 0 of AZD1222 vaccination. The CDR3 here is CASSPNPIAGDTQYF. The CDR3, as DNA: TGTGCCAGCAGCCCCAACCCTATAGCGGGGGATACGCAGTATTTT. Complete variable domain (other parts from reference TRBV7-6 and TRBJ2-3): GAGVSQSPRYKVTKRGQDVALRCDPISGHVSLYWYRQALGQGPEFLTYFNYEAQQDKSGLPNDRFSAERPEGSISTLTIQRTEQRDSAMYRCASSPNPIAGDTQYFGPGTRLTVL.